This TCR beta chain was found in a study of cytomegalovirus exposure and HLA in healthy donors. A note on this clone: Within the sample, other DNA sequences also encode this same CDR3.

The V gene's germline CDR1 is LNHNV and CDR2 YYDKDF (reference sequence). The ends lost 2 bases at V and 1 base at J; junction bases unmatched: 4. The CDR3 runs to 15 residues. Primers: 60 Vbeta forward and 13 Jbeta reverse. Source study methods: Some 80 million unique TCR beta chains, roughly 10 million shared, were counted in a later analysis. Sequencing used immunoSEQ multiplex PCR; TCRdb keeps in-frame clones, though not all of them. The V and J calls and clone size come from that table; D and trimming were worked out from the DNA. In the table there are some 110,000 clones, about 80% of which are singletons.

The receptor was derived from a woman in her late teens or twenties in good health and CMV-seropositive. V is TRBV15 and J is TRBJ1-1; 7 nucleotides align to TRBD1. The sequenced sample consisted of PBMCs. CDR3 loop: CATSRLRQGNTEAFF. In nucleotides, the CDR3 is TGTGCCACCAGCAGATTAAGACAGGGGAACACTGAAGCTTTCTTT.